This is a list of T cell receptor beta chains from one sample in a study of shared clonotypes between healthy human individuals. Libraries were prepared by immunoSEQ multiplex PCR; TCRdb keeps only in-frame clonotypes and omits some of them. This table holds around 1.1 million clones, about 84% found once. Material: memory CD4+ T cells from PBMCs. These receptor sequences come from a man younger than 30 in good health. Some clones in this sample may be carry-over from other donors' samples. Both conserved end residues are part of each CDR3. A D gene is named only where the DNA matches it firmly. The listing skips clone size in some rows; elsewhere it reads once, few, many or a size class.

V: TRBV2
J: TRBJ2-7
size: few
D: -
DNA: TGTGCCAGCAGCCTCGGATTAGCGGAATTCTACGAGCAGTACTTC
CDR3: CASSLGLAEFYEQYF

V: TRBV5-1
J: TRBJ2-7
size: -
D: -
DNA: TGCGCCAGCAGCTCTGCTCTCGGGGGGACAGGCGAGCAGTACTTC
CDR3: CASSSALGGTGEQYF

V: TRBV4-3
J: TRBJ1-4
size: -
D: -
DNA: TGCGCCAGCAGCCAAGGCACAGGGTTGCTTAATGAAAAACTGTTTTTT
CDR3: CASSQGTGLLNEKLFF

V: TRBV19
J: TRBJ1-5
size: -
D: TRBD1
DNA: TGTGCCAGTAGTATAAATGGAGGACAGGGTAGCAGCAATCAGCCCCAGCATTTT
CDR3: CASSINGGQGSSNQPQHF

V: TRBV18
J: TRBJ2-6
size: -
D: -
DNA: TGTGCCAGCTCACCACCGGCCGGGGCCAACGTCCTGACTTTC
CDR3: CASSPPAGANVLTF

V: TRBV7-2
J: TRBJ2-1
size: -
D: TRBD2
DNA: TGTGCCAGCACCCTGATGTTGGCGGGGGATGAGCAGTTCTTC
CDR3: CASTLMLAGDEQFF

V: TRBV2
J: TRBJ2-1
size: once
D: -
DNA: TGTGCCAGCAGTGAAGCCCCGTGGGAGGAGACCTACAATGAGCAGTTCTTC
CDR3: CASSEAPWEETYNEQFF

V: TRBV6-1
J: TRBJ1-1
size: few
D: -
DNA: TGTGCCAGCACTAACGCTATGATGAACACTGAAGCTTTCTTT
CDR3: CASTNAMMNTEAFF

V: TRBV5-1
J: TRBJ2-3
size: -
D: TRBD2
DNA: TGCGCCAGCAGTAGCGGGGGCACAGATACGCAGTATTTT
CDR3: CASSSGGTDTQYF

V: TRBV19
J: TRBJ1-2
size: -
D: -
DNA: TGTGCCAGTAGTACTTCAAAAACCTCCTATGGCTACACCTTC
CDR3: CASSTSKTSYGYTF

V: TRBV7-6
J: TRBJ2-1
size: -
D: -
DNA: TGTGCCAGCAGCTCCATGTCACGGAGCGCCCTCTACAATGAGCAGTTCTTC
CDR3: CASSSMSRSALYNEQFF

V: TRBV7-8
J: TRBJ1-1
size: once
D: -
DNA: TGTGCCAGCGGCCAGATTCAGGGGACTGAAGCTTTCTTT
CDR3: CASGQIQGTEAFF

V: TRBV5-1
J: TRBJ1-1
size: -
D: TRBD1
DNA: TGCGCCAGCAGCTTACCAGGGGGTACTGAAGCTTTCTTT
CDR3: CASSLPGGTEAFF

V: TRBV5-1
J: TRBJ1-5
size: many
D: -
DNA: TGCGCCAGCAGCTTGTCGGATCCAAGGGTTCAGCCCCAGCATTTT
CDR3: CASSLSDPRVQPQHF

V: TRBV9
J: TRBJ2-2
size: -
D: -
DNA: TGTGCCAGCAGCGTAGACCAGTTTGGCACCGGGGAGCTGTTTTTT
CDR3: CASSVDQFGTGELFF

V: TRBV7-3
J: TRBJ2-4
size: many
D: -
DNA: TGTGCCAGCAGCTCCCACCCCATTGGGGGCGGAAAAAACATTCAGTACTTC
CDR3: CASSSHPIGGGKNIQYF

V: TRBV2
J: TRBJ2-7
size: -
D: TRBD1
DNA: TGTGCCAGCGACAGGGACTACGAGCAGTACTTC
CDR3: CASDRDYEQYF

V: TRBV2
J: TRBJ1-4
size: -
D: -
DNA: TGTGCCAGCAGGAGAGGAGGGGCGCCGGATGAAAAACTGTTTTTT
CDR3: CASRRGGAPDEKLFF

V: TRBV19
J: TRBJ2-2
size: -
D: -
DNA: TGTGCCAGTAGTCCTTACCCTGGGGAGCTGTTTTTT
CDR3: CASSPYPGELFF

V: TRBV4-1
J: TRBJ2-2
size: -
D: TRBD1
DNA: TGCGCCAGCAGCGCCGGACAGGGGGCTTCGAACACCGGGGAGCTGTTTTTT
CDR3: CASSAGQGASNTGELFF

V: TRBV19
J: TRBJ1-1
size: -
D: TRBD1
DNA: TGTGCCAGTAGTAGGCGACAGGGGAGAAACACTGAAGCTTTCTTT
CDR3: CASSRRQGRNTEAFF

V: TRBV4-1
J: TRBJ2-1
size: -
D: -
DNA: TGCGCCAGCAGCACCCTATCCGACGCTTACAATGAGCAGTTCTTC
CDR3: CASSTLSDAYNEQFF

V: TRBV30
J: TRBJ2-3
size: once
D: TRBD2
DNA: TGTGCCTGGAGTGATAGCGGGAGCCTCTCAGATACGCAGTATTTT
CDR3: CAWSDSGSLSDTQYF

V: TRBV6-4
J: TRBJ2-1
size: few
D: -
DNA: TGTGCCAGCAGTGCGGGACATTACAATGAGCAGTTCTTC
CDR3: CASSAGHYNEQFF

V: TRBV29-1
J: TRBJ1-1
size: -
D: TRBD1
DNA: TGCAGCGCTGGGACAGGGATAAACACTGAAGCTTTCTTT
CDR3: CSAGTGINTEAFF

V: TRBV28
J: TRBJ2-7
size: -
D: TRBD2
DNA: TGTGCCAGCAGTCCCACCGGGACTAGTCCCTACGAGCAGTACTTC
CDR3: CASSPTGTSPYEQYF

V: TRBV28
J: TRBJ2-6
size: -
D: -
DNA: TGTGCCAGCATTGGTAATGGGGCCAACGTCCTGACTTTC
CDR3: CASIGNGANVLTF

V: TRBV5-4
J: TRBJ2-1
size: -
D: TRBD2
DNA: TGTGCCAGCAGCTTTCCCGGGACTAGCGGGGATAGCTCCTACAATGAGCAGTTCTTC
CDR3: CASSFPGTSGDSSYNEQFF

V: TRBV5-1
J: TRBJ1-2
size: -
D: -
DNA: TGCGCCAGCAGTCCGGGAGGGGCTAACTATGGCTACACCTTC
CDR3: CASSPGGANYGYTF

V: TRBV18
J: TRBJ2-7
size: -
D: TRBD1
DNA: TGTGCCAGCTCACCATCAACACAGGGGGTCTACGAGCAGTACTTC
CDR3: CASSPSTQGVYEQYF

V: TRBV9
J: TRBJ2-3
size: -
D: -
DNA: TGTGCCAGCAGCTCTTACCTGGATACGCAGTATTTT
CDR3: CASSSYLDTQYF

V: TRBV18
J: TRBJ2-5
size: few
D: -
DNA: TGTGCCAGCTCACCCACCTTCGGAGGGGGTCTGTGGGGTCAAGAGACCCAGTACTTC
CDR3: CASSPTFGGGLWGQETQYF

V: TRBV9
J: TRBJ1-5
size: few
D: TRBD1
DNA: TGTGCCAGCAGCGTCACCGGGACAGGAGATCAGCCCCAGCATTTT
CDR3: CASSVTGTGDQPQHF

V: TRBV19
J: TRBJ2-2
size: -
D: -
DNA: TGTGCCAGTAGTATAGTGGGCACCACCGGGGAGCTGTTTTTT
CDR3: CASSIVGTTGELFF

V: TRBV6-1
J: TRBJ1-5
size: -
D: TRBD1
DNA: TGTGCCAGCAGTGTCAGGGGGCAGGGTCAGCCCCAGCATTTT
CDR3: CASSVRGQGQPQHF

V: TRBV4-1
J: TRBJ1-5
size: -
D: -
DNA: TGCGCCAGCAGCCAAGTGGGCAATCAGCCCCAGCATTTT
CDR3: CASSQVGNQPQHF

V: TRBV18
J: TRBJ2-7
size: -
D: -
DNA: TGTGCCAGCTCACTCCAAGTAACCTACGAGCAGTACTTC
CDR3: CASSLQVTYEQYF

V: TRBV9
J: TRBJ1-1
size: -
D: -
DNA: TGTGCCAGCAGCGTTCTGGGGGGTAGGAACACTGAAGCTTTCTTT
CDR3: CASSVLGGRNTEAFF

V: TRBV2
J: TRBJ1-2
size: -
D: TRBD1
DNA: TGTGCCAGCAGTTCCGCCGCCGGTCCCGGGACAGGGTATGGCTACACCTTC
CDR3: CASSSAAGPGTGYGYTF

V: TRBV6-1
J: TRBJ2-2
size: -
D: TRBD2
DNA: TGTGCCAGCAGTGAGGCTCCTAGCGGGGACACCGGGGAGCTGTTTTTT
CDR3: CASSEAPSGDTGELFF

V: TRBV19
J: TRBJ2-5
size: -
D: -
DNA: TGTGCCAGTAGTCCCTTCCCAGGAGAGACCCAGTACTTC
CDR3: CASSPFPGETQYF

V: TRBV28
J: TRBJ1-3
size: -
D: -
DNA: TGTGCCAGCAGTTTCGGGGGTATTGGAAACACCATATATTTT
CDR3: CASSFGGIGNTIYF

V: TRBV9
J: TRBJ2-3
size: -
D: TRBD2
DNA: TGTGCCAGCAGCCCCCCGAGCGGGAGGGTGTCAGATACGCAGTATTTT
CDR3: CASSPPSGRVSDTQYF

V: TRBV15
J: TRBJ1-3
size: -
D: TRBD1
DNA: TGTGCCACCAGCAGAGGGACAGGGGGTATTGGAAACACCATATATTTT
CDR3: CATSRGTGGIGNTIYF

V: TRBV2
J: TRBJ2-7
size: -
D: -
DNA: TGTGCCAGCATCGGGGGCCTCTCCTACGAGCAGTACTTC
CDR3: CASIGGLSYEQYF

V: TRBV27
J: TRBJ2-7
size: many
D: TRBD2
DNA: TGTGCCACCGCAGGTATCGCGGGAGCCACCTCCTACGAGCAGTACTTC
CDR3: CATAGIAGATSYEQYF

V: TRBV14
J: TRBJ2-7
size: -
D: -
DNA: TGTGCCAGCAGCCAAGGAACCCCCTACGAGCAGTACTTC
CDR3: CASSQGTPYEQYF

V: TRBV15
J: TRBJ1-4
size: -
D: -
DNA: TGTGCCACCAGCGGAAAGGGCCCAGGGGCCGAGGGTGAAAAACTGTTTTTT
CDR3: CATSGKGPGAEGEKLFF